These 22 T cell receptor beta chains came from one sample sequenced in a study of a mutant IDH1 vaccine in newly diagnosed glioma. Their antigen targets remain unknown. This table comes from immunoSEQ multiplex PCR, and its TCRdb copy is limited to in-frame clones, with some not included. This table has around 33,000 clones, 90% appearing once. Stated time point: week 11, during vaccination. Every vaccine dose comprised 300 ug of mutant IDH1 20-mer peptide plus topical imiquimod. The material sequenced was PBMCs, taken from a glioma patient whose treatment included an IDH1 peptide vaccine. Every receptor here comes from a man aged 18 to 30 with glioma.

The CDR3 nucleotides are TGTGCCAGCAGCTTGGAGTCGCGCTCTCAGCCCCAGCATTTT. Its translation is CASSLESRSQPQHF. V gene TRBV5-6 combines with J gene TRBJ1-5, with unresolved D. The CDR3 is 14 residues long. The germline V gene encodes CDR1 SGHDT and CDR2 YYEEEE. The V end lost 0 bases, the J end lost 6 bases, and 10 bases lay between the germline ends. Together with reference TRBV5-6 and TRBJ1-5, the CDR3 gives the full variable domain: DAGVTQSPTHLIKTRGQQVTLRCSPKSGHDTVSWYQQALGQGPQFIFQYYEEEERQRGNFPDRFSGHQFPNYSSELNVNALLLGDSALYLCASSLESRSQPQHFGDGTRLSIL.

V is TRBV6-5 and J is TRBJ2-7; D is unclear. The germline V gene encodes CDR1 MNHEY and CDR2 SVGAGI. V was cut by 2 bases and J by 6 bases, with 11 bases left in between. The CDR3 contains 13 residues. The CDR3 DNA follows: TGTGCCAGCAGTTACGAAGGACGACGCGAGCAGTACTTC. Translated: CASSYEGRREQYF.

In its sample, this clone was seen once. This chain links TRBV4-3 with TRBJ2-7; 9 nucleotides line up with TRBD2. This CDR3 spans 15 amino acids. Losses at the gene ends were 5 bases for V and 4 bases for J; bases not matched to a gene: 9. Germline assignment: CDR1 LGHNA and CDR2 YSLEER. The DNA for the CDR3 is TGCGCCAGCAGCTCCGGGACAGCGGGGGGTTACGAGCAGTACTTC. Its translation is CASSSGTAGGYEQYF.

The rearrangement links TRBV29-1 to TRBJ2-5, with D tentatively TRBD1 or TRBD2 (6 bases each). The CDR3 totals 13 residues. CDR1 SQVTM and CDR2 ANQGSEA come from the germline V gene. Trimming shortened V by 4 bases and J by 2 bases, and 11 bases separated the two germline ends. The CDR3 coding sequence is TGCAGCGTTGGGAGGGACACACAAGAGACCCAGTACTTC. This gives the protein CSVGRDTQETQYF. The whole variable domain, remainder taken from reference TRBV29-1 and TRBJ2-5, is SAVISQKPSRDICQRGTSLTIQCQVDSQVTMMFWYRQQPGQSLTLIATANQGSEATYESGFVIDKFPISRPNLTFSTLTVSNMSPEDSSIYLCSVGRDTQETQYFGPGTRLLVL.

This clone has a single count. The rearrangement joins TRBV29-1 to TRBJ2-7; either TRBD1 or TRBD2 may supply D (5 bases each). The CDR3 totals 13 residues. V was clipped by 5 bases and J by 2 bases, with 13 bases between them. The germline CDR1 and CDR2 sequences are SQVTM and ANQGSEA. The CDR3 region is CSVSGTVTYEQYF. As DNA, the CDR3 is TGCAGCGTTTCCGGGACGGTTACCTACGAGCAGTACTTC.

The CDR3 coding sequence is TGTGCCAGCAGCCGTAGCGGCCCCTACGAGCAGTACTTC. Amino acids: CASSRSGPYEQYF. The chain uses TRBV4-2 and TRBJ2-7, with D perhaps matching TRBD2 (6 bases). The germline V gene has CDR1 LGHNA and CDR2 YNFKEQ. The CDR3 runs to 13 residues. V lost 4 bases and J 2 bases, leaving 9 bases between the germline ends.

In DNA form, the CDR3 reads TGTGCCAGCAGTCCGGGCCGGTATACGCAGTATTTT. This translates into CASSPGRYTQYF. The chain uses TRBV6-6 and TRBJ2-3; no firm D call. V lost 5 bases to trimming and J lost 7 bases, with 10 bases between them. CDR3 size: 12 residues. CDR1 is MNHNY and CDR2 is SVGAGI in the germline V gene (reference sequence).

The CDR3 DNA is TGTGCCAGTAGTATCCGGGGACAGGACAATCAGCCCCAGCATTTT. It encodes CASSIRGQDNQPQHF. The gene calls are TRBV19 and TRBJ1-5, with 8 bases lining up with TRBD1. The CDR3 is made up of 15 amino acids. With 3 bases clipped from V and 3 bases from J, the junction kept 4 bases outside the gene matches. Germline values: CDR1 LNHDA, CDR2 SQIVND (reference sequence).

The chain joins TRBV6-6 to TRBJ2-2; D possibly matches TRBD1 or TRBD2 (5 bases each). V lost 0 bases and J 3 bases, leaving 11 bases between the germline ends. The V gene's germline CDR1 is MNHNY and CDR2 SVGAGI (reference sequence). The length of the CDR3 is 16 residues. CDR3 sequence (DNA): TGTGCCAGCAGTTACTCGTGGGGGAGTGACACCGGGGAGCTGTTTTTT. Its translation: CASSYSWGSDTGELFF.

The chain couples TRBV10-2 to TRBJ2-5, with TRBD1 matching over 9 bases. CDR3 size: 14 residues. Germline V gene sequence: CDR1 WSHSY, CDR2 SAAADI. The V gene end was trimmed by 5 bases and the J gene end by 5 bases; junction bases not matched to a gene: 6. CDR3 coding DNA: TGCGCCAGCAGTCTACAGGGGGCTGTGGAGACCCAGTACTTC. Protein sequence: CASSLQGAVETQYF.

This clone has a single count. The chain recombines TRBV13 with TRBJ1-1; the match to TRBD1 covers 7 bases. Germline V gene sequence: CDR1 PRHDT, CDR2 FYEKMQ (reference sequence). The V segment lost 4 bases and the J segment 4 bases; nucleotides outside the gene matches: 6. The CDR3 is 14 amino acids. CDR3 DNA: TGTGCCAGCAGCTCCCCAGGGGGGGGCACTGAAGCTTTCTTT. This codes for CASSSPGGGTEAFF.

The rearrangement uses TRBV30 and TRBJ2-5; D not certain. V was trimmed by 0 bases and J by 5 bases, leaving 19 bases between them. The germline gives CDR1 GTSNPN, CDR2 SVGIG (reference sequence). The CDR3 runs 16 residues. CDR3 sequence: CAWSVLGPPLMETQYF. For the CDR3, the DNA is TGTGCCTGGAGTGTACTTGGACCCCCTTTGATGGAGACCCAGTACTTC. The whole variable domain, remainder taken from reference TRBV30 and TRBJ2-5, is SQTIHQWPATLVQPVGSPLSLECTVEGTSNPNLYWYRQAAGRGLQLLFYSVGIGQISSEVPQNLSASRPQDRQFILSSKKLLLSDSGFYLCAWSVLGPPLMETQYFGPGTRLLVL.

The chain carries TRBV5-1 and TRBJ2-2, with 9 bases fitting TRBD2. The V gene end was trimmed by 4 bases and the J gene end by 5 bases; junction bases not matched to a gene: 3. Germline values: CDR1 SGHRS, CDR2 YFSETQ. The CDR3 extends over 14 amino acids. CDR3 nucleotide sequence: TGCGCCAGCAGCGTTAGCGGGAGAACCGGGGAGCTGTTTTTT. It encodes CASSVSGRTGELFF. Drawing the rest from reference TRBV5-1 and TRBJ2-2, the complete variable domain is KAGVTQTPRYLIKTRGQQVTLSCSPISGHRSVSWYQQTPGQGLQFLFEYFSETQRNKGNFPGRFSGRQFSNSRSEMNVSTLELGDSALYLCASSVSGRTGELFFGEGSRLTVL.

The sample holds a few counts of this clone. CDR3 nucleotide sequence: TGCGCCACCAGGGCGGGGGCGCGGGAGACCCAGTACTTC. Translating gives CATRAGARETQYF. The chain has TRBV5-1 and TRBJ2-5; TRBD2 might be the D (7 bases). Trimming pared 9 bases from V and 5 bases from J, leaving 17 bases between. Germline values: CDR1 SGHRS, CDR2 YFSETQ. The length of the CDR3 is 13 residues.

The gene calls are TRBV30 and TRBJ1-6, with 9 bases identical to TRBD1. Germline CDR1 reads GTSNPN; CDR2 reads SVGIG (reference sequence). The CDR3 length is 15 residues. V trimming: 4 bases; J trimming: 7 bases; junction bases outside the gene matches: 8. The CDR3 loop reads CAWTRTGAINSPLHF. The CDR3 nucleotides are TGTGCCTGGACCCGGACAGGGGCGATCAATTCACCCCTCCACTTT.

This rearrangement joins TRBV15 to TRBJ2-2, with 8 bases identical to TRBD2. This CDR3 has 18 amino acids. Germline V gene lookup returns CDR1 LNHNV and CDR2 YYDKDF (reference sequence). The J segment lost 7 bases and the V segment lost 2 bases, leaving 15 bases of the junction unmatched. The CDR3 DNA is TGTGCCACCAGCAGACCCCAAGGGGGACTAGGGGGAGGCGGGGAGCTGTTTTTT. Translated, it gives CATSRPQGGLGGGGELFF.

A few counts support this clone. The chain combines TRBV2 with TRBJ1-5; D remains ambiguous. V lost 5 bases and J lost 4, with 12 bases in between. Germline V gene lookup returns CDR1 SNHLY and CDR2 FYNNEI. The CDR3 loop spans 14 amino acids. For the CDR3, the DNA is TGTGCCAGCAGTTACCGTTCGGGTAATCAGCCCCAGCATTTT. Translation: CASSYRSGNQPQHF.

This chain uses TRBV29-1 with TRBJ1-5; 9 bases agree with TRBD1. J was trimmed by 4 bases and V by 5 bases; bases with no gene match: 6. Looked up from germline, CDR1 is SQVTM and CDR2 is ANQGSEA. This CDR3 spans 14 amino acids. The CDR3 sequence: CSVNSGTGNQPQHF. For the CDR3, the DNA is TGCAGCGTTAATTCCGGGACAGGGAATCAGCCCCAGCATTTT.

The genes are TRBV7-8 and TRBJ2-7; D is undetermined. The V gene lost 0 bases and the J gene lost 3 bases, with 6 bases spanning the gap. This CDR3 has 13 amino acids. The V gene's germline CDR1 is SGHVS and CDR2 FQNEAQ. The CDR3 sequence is CASSLAPFYEQYF. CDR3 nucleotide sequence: TGTGCCAGCAGCTTAGCCCCATTCTACGAGCAGTACTTC.

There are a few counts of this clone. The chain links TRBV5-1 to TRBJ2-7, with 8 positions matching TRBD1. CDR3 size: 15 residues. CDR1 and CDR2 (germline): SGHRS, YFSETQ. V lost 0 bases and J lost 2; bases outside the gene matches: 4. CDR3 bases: TGCGCCAGCAGCTTGGCAGGGACAGGAGCCTACGAGCAGTACTTC. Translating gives CASSLAGTGAYEQYF.

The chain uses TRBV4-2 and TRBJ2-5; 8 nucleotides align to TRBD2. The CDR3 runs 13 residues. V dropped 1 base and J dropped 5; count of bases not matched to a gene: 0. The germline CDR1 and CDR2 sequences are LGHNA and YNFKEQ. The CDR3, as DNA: TGTGCCAGCAGCCAAGCGGGGGGGGAGACCCAGTACTTC. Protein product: CASSQAGGETQYF.

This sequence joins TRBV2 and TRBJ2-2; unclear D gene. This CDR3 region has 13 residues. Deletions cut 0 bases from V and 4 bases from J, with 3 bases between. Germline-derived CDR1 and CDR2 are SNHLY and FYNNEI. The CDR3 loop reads CASSEAGTGELFF. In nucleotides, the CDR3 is TGTGCCAGCAGTGAAGCGGGCACCGGGGAGCTGTTTTTT. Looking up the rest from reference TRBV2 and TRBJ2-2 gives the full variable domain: EPEVTQTPSHQVTQMGQEVILRCVPISNHLYFYWYRQILGQKVEFLVSFYNNEISEKSEIFDDQFSVERPDGSNFTLKIRSTKLEDSAMYFCASSEAGTGELFFGEGSRLTVL.